This T cell receptor (beta chain) is drawn from a study of T cell responses to AZD1222 COVID-19 vaccine. Assay: immunoSEQ multiplex PCR; the TCRdb copy retains only in-frame clones and omits some. This sample has around 70,000 clones; more than 75% occur once, and the top ten carry 4.8%. Overall study results and limits: Vaccine-related CD4 TCRs covered spike, predominating at 160-218 and 743-854.

In regard to this clone: The antigen remains undetermined.

Here the sequenced sample was peripheral blood, taken 28 days after the second dose of the MenACWY control vaccine. The TCR sequence derives from an adult who received the MenACWY meningococcal vaccine as a control.

CDR3 nucleotide sequence: TGTGCCACCAGCAGAGATCTTACGGGACGCAACACAGATACGCAGTATTTT. This translates into CATSRDLTGRNTDTQYF. This chain joins TRBV15 and TRBJ2-3, with D possibly being TRBD1 or TRBD2 (5 bases each). With 0 bases removed from V and 2 bases from J, the gap between germline ends came to 15 bases. The germline V gene has CDR1 LNHNV and CDR2 YYDKDF (reference sequence). The CDR3 runs to 17 residues.